This T cell receptor (beta chain) was obtained from a study of CD8 T cells in ankylosing spondylitis. Quantitative molecular-barcoded 5'-RACE generated the TCR beta libraries. TCRdb called the 5' RACE reads again in MiXCR, with one record for every CDR3 protein. Of 250,000 to 300,000 distinct CDR3 sequences listed, 20% are singletons. V lost 0 bases and J 2 bases, leaving 7 bases between the germline ends. Germline V CDR1 and CDR2: SGHRS, YFSETQ. The CDR3 sequence is 14 residues long. Findings of the study overall: Made up of roughly 8 highly homologous variants, a TCR beta motif appeared characteristic of ankylosing spondylitis blood. In peripheral blood, disease-linked CD8+ clones occurred at relatively low frequencies. There were earlier reports of some motif variants in reactive arthritis synovial fluid and blood.

This clonotype has ten or more counts. The antigen is undetermined. Sequenced: blood, either unsorted or a sorted T cell fraction (not recorded which). The rearrangement uses TRBV5-1 and TRBJ2-3; D call uncertain. The clonotype comes from a male donor with ankylosing spondylitis or in good health (not recorded which). The CDR3 here is CASSLGGVTDTQYF. DNA for the CDR3: TGCGCCAGCAGCTTGGGAGGAGTCACAGATACGCAGTATTTT.